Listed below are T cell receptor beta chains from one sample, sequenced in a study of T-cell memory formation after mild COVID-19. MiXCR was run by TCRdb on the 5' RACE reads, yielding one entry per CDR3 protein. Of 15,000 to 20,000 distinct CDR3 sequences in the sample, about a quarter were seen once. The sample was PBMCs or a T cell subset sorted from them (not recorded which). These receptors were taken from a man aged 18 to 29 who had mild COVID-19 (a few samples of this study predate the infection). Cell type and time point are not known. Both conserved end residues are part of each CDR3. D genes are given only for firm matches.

CASSPGTGVSYEQYF TRBJ2-7 NA TRBV6-5
CASSLGMAGTEAFF TRBJ1-1 NA TRBV7-2
CSARDLAYPAHGELFF TRBJ2-2 NA TRBV20-1
CASRPSGGTPYNEQFF TRBJ2-1 TRBD2 TRBV7-2
CASSFSGTRMLF TRBJ2-1 TRBD2 TRBV6-5
CASSPSMNTEAFF TRBJ1-1 NA TRBV7-3
CATSANREINEQFF TRBJ2-1 NA TRBV24-1
CASSLLRTNTDTQYF TRBJ2-3 NA TRBV5-1
CASSSYRGRGDTQYF TRBJ2-3 TRBD1 TRBV6-6
CASSQGGTRFSDGYTF TRBJ1-2 NA TRBV4-2
CASRGPYSYNSPLHF TRBJ1-6 NA TRBV6-6
CASSSPGLAGAGLNNEQFF TRBJ2-1 TRBD2 TRBV5-1
CATSSGQAPGDTQYF TRBJ2-3 TRBD1 TRBV15
CSARDETGGDYGYTF TRBJ1-2 TRBD1 TRBV20-1
CASSTAQRGVEAFF TRBJ1-1 NA TRBV3-1
CASSIPGRMNTEAFF TRBJ1-1 NA TRBV5-1
CASSETGIPRYEQFF TRBJ2-1 NA TRBV6-1
CASSRGGGGRRDTQYF TRBJ2-3 NA TRBV28
CASSYSEAGGYTF TRBJ1-2 NA TRBV6-7
CASSYRVRGRPEAFF TRBJ1-1 TRBD1 TRBV6-2/TRBV6-3
CASSFRVGNQPQHF TRBJ1-5 NA TRBV11-2
CASSNRANYGYTF TRBJ1-2 NA TRBV11-2
CATSGSRGPLDNSPLHF TRBJ1-6 TRBD1 TRBV15
CASSTVAGAGGEAFF TRBJ1-1 TRBD1 TRBV5-1
CASGLWGTSGVPRYNEQFF TRBJ2-1 TRBD2 TRBV12-5
CASRTYRGESYNEQFF TRBJ2-1 TRBD1 TRBV6-2/TRBV6-3
CASSLAVGVNSPLHF TRBJ1-6 NA TRBV11-1
CASSPGQATDTQYF TRBJ2-3 TRBD1 TRBV6-4
CASSSMDRPYEQYF TRBJ2-7 NA TRBV5-4
CSASSGPFYGYTF TRBJ1-2 NA TRBV20-1
CASSLGYEQYF TRBJ2-7 NA TRBV12-3/TRBV12-4
CATSARRGDLHPKEGYTF TRBJ1-2 NA TRBV15